These 16 T cell receptor beta chains originate from one sample sequenced in a study of shared clonotypes between healthy human individuals. CD45RO-negative CD8 cells positively selected for CCR7 made up the naive population, which excluded terminally differentiated effector memory CD45RA+ cells. TCRdb keeps only in-frame clones here, not all; method: immunoSEQ multiplex PCR. This sample has some 1,900,000 clones, with roughly 95% found just once. The sequenced sample consisted of naive CD8+ T cells sorted from blood. These receptors all stem from a man younger than 30 in good health.

This rearrangement joins TRBV15 to TRBJ1-2; 7 nucleotides align to TRBD1. There are 14 residues in the CDR3. Losses at the gene ends were 5 bases for V and 4 bases for J; bases not matched to a gene: 7. Germline loops: CDR1 LNHNV, CDR2 YYDKDF (reference sequence). This CDR3 is CATSEDRSSYGYTF. The CDR3 DNA reads TGTGCCACCAGCGAGGACAGGTCTTCCTATGGCTACACCTTC. Full variable domain (outside the CDR3, taken from reference TRBV15 and TRBJ1-2): DAMVIQNPRYQVTQFGKPVTLSCSQTLNHNVMYWYQQKSSQAPKLLFHYYDKDFNNEADTPDNFQSRRPNTSFCFLDIRSPGLGDTAMYLCATSEDRSSYGYTFGSGTRLTVV.

This chain joins TRBV5-4 and TRBJ2-5; D remains ambiguous. The CDR3 contains 16 residues. Trimming cost V 0 bases and J 1 base, with 13 bases left between them. Germline lookup yields CDR1 SGHNT and CDR2 YYREEE (reference sequence). The chain's CDR3 is CASSLGAAWGQETQYF. DNA for the CDR3: TGTGCCAGCAGCTTGGGGGCAGCCTGGGGCCAAGAGACCCAGTACTTC.

As for this clone: This sample also contains other DNA sequences that code for the same CDR3. This rearrangement joins TRBV19 to TRBJ2-7, with D possibly TRBD2 on 5 matching bases. V lost 0 bases, J lost 1 base, and 7 bases lay in between. Germline CDR1 LNHDA, CDR2 SQIVND (reference sequence). The CDR3 length is 14 residues. In DNA, the CDR3 is TGTGCCAGTAGTATAGACGGGGAATCCTACGAGCAGTACTTC. Amino acid sequence: CASSIDGESYEQYF.

The rearrangement uses TRBV7-8 and TRBJ2-7; a possible D gene is TRBD1 (6 bases). The length of the CDR3 is 19 residues. The ends were cut back, 2 bases at V and 2 bases at J, with 25 bases in the middle. Germline V gene data show CDR1 as SGHVS and CDR2 as FQNEAQ. In DNA, the CDR3 is TGTGCCAGCAGCTTAACCCGTACAGGACAGCACGAGCTTCCCTACGAGCAGTACTTC. Encoded protein: CASSLTRTGQHELPYEQYF.

The chain combines TRBV15 with TRBJ2-7, with D maybe TRBD1 (6 bases). The CDR3 length is 12 residues. Germline CDR1 and CDR2: LNHNV and YYDKDF (reference sequence). V gave up 6 bases and J gave up 6 bases, with 12 bases separating them. CDR3 in amino acids: CATSETGAEQYF. Written as DNA, the CDR3 is TGTGCCACCAGTGAGACAGGAGCCGAGCAGTACTTC. The full variable domain, its missing parts supplied by reference TRBV15 and TRBJ2-7, is DAMVIQNPRYQVTQFGKPVTLSCSQTLNHNVMYWYQQKSSQAPKLLFHYYDKDFNNEADTPDNFQSRRPNTSFCFLDIRSPGLGDTAMYLCATSETGAEQYFGPGTRLTVT.

The genes are TRBV9 and TRBJ2-3; D is unclear. Germline V gene data show CDR1 as SGDLS and CDR2 as YYNGEE. V was cut by 0 bases and J by 0 bases, with 11 bases left in between. This CDR3 region has 16 residues. The CDR3 spells CASSVEILSSTDTQYF. CDR3 nucleotides: TGTGCCAGCAGCGTAGAAATTCTATCCAGCACAGATACGCAGTATTTT.

As concerns this clone: The same CDR3 is also encoded by other DNA sequences in this sample. The CDR3 region is CASSIRPNYEQYF. As DNA, the CDR3 is TGTGCCAGTAGTATAAGGCCTAACTACGAGCAGTACTTC. The chain employs TRBV19 and TRBJ2-7; D not certain. V lost 2 bases and J 3 bases, leaving 8 bases between the germline ends. The CDR3 is made up of 13 amino acids. The germline V gene has CDR1 LNHDA and CDR2 SQIVND (reference sequence).

V gene TRBV11-2 combines with J gene TRBJ2-7, with 9 bases matching TRBD1. J gave up 7 bases and V 6 bases, and 13 bases lay outside the gene matches. Looked up from germline, CDR1 is SGHAT and CDR2 is FQNNGV. The CDR3 has 15 residues. The CDR3 nucleotides are TGTGCCAGCAGTAGGACAGGGGCGGGTGTGTGGGAGCAGTACTTC. As protein: CASSRTGAGVWEQYF.

This chain links TRBV7-9 with TRBJ1-4; D unresolved. V shed 2 bases and J shed 5 bases, with 12 bases lying between them. The CDR3 contains 15 residues. From germline, CDR1 is SEHNR and CDR2 FQNEAQ (reference sequence). The CDR3 region is CASSLSWQENEKLFF. The CDR3, as DNA: TGTGCCAGCAGCTTAAGTTGGCAGGAGAATGAAAAACTGTTTTTT.

Worth noting for this clone: Other DNA variants within this sample encode the same CDR3. The chain carries TRBV27 and TRBJ1-1, with D maybe TRBD1 (6 bases). The germline V gene encodes CDR1 MNHEY and CDR2 SMNVEV (reference sequence). This CDR3 has 14 residues. V was clipped by 2 bases and J by 4 bases, with 11 bases between them. Here the CDR3 reads CASSLGGGGTEAFF. Written as DNA, the CDR3 is TGTGCCAGCAGTTTAGGAGGGGGAGGCACTGAAGCTTTCTTT.

This clone came up once. V is TRBV29-1 and J is TRBJ2-7; D is perhaps TRBD1 (5 bases). Trimming shortened V by 0 bases and J by 5 bases, and 11 bases separated the two germline ends. The V gene's germline CDR1 is SQVTM and CDR2 ANQGSEA. This CDR3 region has 13 residues. The DNA of the CDR3 is TGCAGCGTTGAAGAACGAGCAGGGAACGAGCAGTACTTC. It is translated as CSVEERAGNEQYF.

A word on this clone: This specimen includes other DNA sequences encoding the same CDR3. The chain links TRBV5-1 to TRBJ2-7, with 8 positions matching TRBD2. V shed 0 bases, J shed 2 bases, and the junction held 1 base outside the gene matches. Germline V CDR1 and CDR2: SGHRS, YFSETQ. The CDR3 contains 14 residues. Written as DNA, the CDR3 is TGCGCCAGCAGCTTGGGAGCGGGAGCCTACGAGCAGTACTTC. Translating it yields CASSLGAGAYEQYF.

Written as DNA, the CDR3 is TGCAGCGTTGATGAGGGAAAGGGGGCAGGGTATGGCTACACCTTC. It codes for CSVDEGKGAGYGYTF. V is TRBV29-1 and J is TRBJ1-2; 7 nucleotides line up with TRBD1. V shed 3 bases and J 5 bases; nucleotides not matched to a gene: 12. The CDR3 loop spans 15 amino acids. Germline loops: CDR1 SQVTM, CDR2 ANQGSEA.

A remark on this clone: Given a much more abundant clone one base away, this may be a read error. The rearrangement links TRBV6-5 to TRBJ2-5, with 11 positions matching TRBD1. The J call may be mistaken, given a closer DNA end match to TRBJ2-7. This CDR3 contains 14 residues. CDR1 and CDR2 (germline): MNHEY, SVGAGI. In DNA form, the CDR3 reads TGTGCCAGCAGTTACGGGACAGGGGGCTACGAGCAGTACTTC. Translation gives CASSYGTGGYEQYF.

The gene calls are TRBV27 and TRBJ1-5; the match to TRBD1 covers 9 bases. The V gene's germline CDR1 is MNHEY and CDR2 SMNVEV (reference sequence). The junction had 7 bases not matched to a gene; V was cut back by 5 bases and J by 8 bases. This CDR3 is built from 14 residues. DNA of the CDR3: TGTGCCAGCAGTCCCACAGGGGGCACCGAGCCCCAGCATTTT. Translating gives CASSPTGGTEPQHF.

This sequence joins TRBV19 and TRBJ2-6, with 10 positions matching TRBD1. This CDR3 has 16 residues. Looked up from germline, CDR1 is LNHDA and CDR2 is SQIVND (reference sequence). J gave up 0 bases and V 7 bases, and 3 bases lay outside the gene matches. The CDR3: CASMGTGVSGANVLTF. The CDR3 nucleotides read TGTGCCAGTATGGGGACAGGGGTCTCTGGGGCCAACGTCCTGACTTTC.